Listed here are 12 T cell receptor beta chains from one sample, sequenced in a study of T cell changes during pregnancy in multiple sclerosis. Assay used: immunoSEQ multiplex PCR; TCRdb lists only in-frame clones, some missing. The sample contains about 68,000 clones, 91% of which appear only once. Material: peripheral blood, obtained in the second trimester of pregnancy. The source is a female donor with multiple sclerosis, enrolled in a pregnancy study.

The chain combines TRBV10-3 with TRBJ2-1; a possible D gene is TRBD1 (6 bases). Trimming pared 3 bases from V and 8 bases from J, leaving 17 bases between. Germline V gene lookup returns CDR1 ENHRY and CDR2 SYGVKD. The CDR3 runs to 15 residues. CDR3 residues: CAISDATTGNDEQFF. DNA for the CDR3: TGTGCCATCAGTGACGCCACTACAGGGAACGATGAGCAGTTCTTC.

The chain links TRBV2 to TRBJ1-3; D is ambiguous. V lost 7 bases and J 0 bases, leaving 13 bases between the germline ends. Germline CDR1 and CDR2: SNHLY and FYNNEI. The CDR3 consists of 15 residues. The CDR3 sequence: CASTESPGSGNTIYF. The CDR3 DNA reads as TGTGCCAGCACCGAAAGCCCCGGCTCTGGAAACACCATATATTTT.

The chain recombines TRBV7-3 with TRBJ2-7; D gene unclear. V was clipped by 5 bases and J by 6 bases, with 20 bases between them. The CDR3 loop spans 15 amino acids. Germline V gives CDR1 SGHTA, CDR2 FQGTGA. The CDR3 DNA sequence: TGTGCCAGCAGCCTGACCGGGTCGGCCGTTCTCGAGCAGTACTTC. Translation: CASSLTGSAVLEQYF.

The chain employs TRBV19 and TRBJ2-6, with 8 bases identical to TRBD1. The CDR3 extends over 17 amino acids. V lost 10 bases, J lost 0 bases, and 11 bases stayed unmatched. Germline lookup yields CDR1 LNHDA and CDR2 SQIVND (reference sequence). CDR3 DNA: TGTGCCACGACCAGGGGGCAGGGGATCTCTGGGGCCAACGTCCTGACTTTC. It specifies CATTRGQGISGANVLTF.

The J gene is TRBJ1-1, the V gene TRBV18; no firm D call. CDR3 length equals 13 residues. Germline V CDR1 and CDR2: KGHSH, LQKENI. V lost 3 bases to trimming and J lost 3 bases, with 8 bases between them. This chain's CDR3 is CASSPNRDTEAFF. The CDR3 bases are TGTGCCAGCTCACCCAACAGAGACACTGAAGCTTTCTTT. Full variable domain (outside the CDR3, taken from reference TRBV18 and TRBJ1-1): NAGVMQNPRHLVRRRGQEARLRCSPMKGHSHVYWYRQLPEEGLKFMVYLQKENIIDESGMPKERFSAEFPKEGPSILRIQQVVRGDSAAYFCASSPNRDTEAFFGQGTRLTVV.

This chain joins TRBV6-5 and TRBJ2-5; D may be TRBD2 (5 bases). Trimming took 5 bases from V and 3 from J, leaving 13 bases between them. Germline values: CDR1 MNHEY, CDR2 SVGAGI. The CDR3 covers 14 residues. The CDR3 protein is CASSRDTGKETQYF. As DNA, the CDR3 is TGTGCCAGCAGTCGCGACACGGGAAAAGAGACCCAGTACTTC.

This chain uses TRBV7-8 with TRBJ1-2, with TRBD1 as a possible D gene (6 bases). CDR1 is SGHVS and CDR2 is FQNEAQ in the germline V gene. Deletions cut 1 base from V and 7 bases from J, with 13 bases between. This CDR3 contains 14 residues. Written as DNA, the CDR3 is TGTGCCAGCAGCTTAGGTGTTTCCAGGGGTGGCTACACCTTC. Translation: CASSLGVSRGGYTF.

This chain connects TRBV6-6 to TRBJ2-2; D might be TRBD1 (6 bases). The V and J ends lost 5 bases and 7 bases respectively, with 11 bases between them. Germline V gives CDR1 MNHNY, CDR2 SVGAGI (reference sequence). The CDR3 runs to 13 residues. CDR3 nucleotide sequence: TGTGCCAGCAGTAACAGGGCGGGCGGGGAGCTGTTTTTT. Its protein product is CASSNRAGGELFF.

The V gene is TRBV20-1, the J gene TRBJ1-2; 7 bases align to TRBD1. There are 11 residues in the CDR3. Per the germline V gene, CDR1 is DFQATT and CDR2 is SNEGSKA (reference sequence). CDR3 in amino acids: CRVHRGGGYTF. Written as DNA, the CDR3 is TGCAGGGTCCACAGGGGAGGTGGCTACACCTTC.

The chain combines TRBV7-9 with TRBJ2-2, with TRBD2 matching over 8 bases. CDR1 is SEHNR and CDR2 is FQNEAQ in the germline V gene (reference sequence). CDR3 length equals 17 residues. V lost 0 bases, J lost 5 bases, and 8 bases stayed unmatched. The CDR3 is CASSLARGAPGTGELFF. The CDR3 nucleotides are TGTGCCAGCAGCTTAGCGCGGGGGGCGCCGGGAACCGGGGAGCTGTTTTTT.

This clone was detected once. The chain couples TRBV7-9 to TRBJ2-5, with TRBD2 matching 7 bases. The V gene's germline CDR1 is SEHNR and CDR2 FQNEAQ (reference sequence). V was clipped by 4 bases and J by 4 bases; unmatched bases: 6. The length of the CDR3 is 14 residues. CDR3: CASSYRGDRETQYF. In DNA, the CDR3 is TGTGCCAGCAGCTACCGGGGGGATCGAGAGACCCAGTACTTC.

This sequence joins TRBV2 and TRBJ2-3; D is possibly TRBD2 (5 bases). Germline V CDR1 and CDR2: SNHLY, FYNNEI. CDR3 length equals 15 residues. Trimming stripped 6 bases from V and 0 bases from J, with 13 bases between. CDR3 protein: CASSLTRTSTDTQYF. In nucleotides, the CDR3 is TGTGCCAGCAGCCTGACTCGGACTAGCACAGATACGCAGTATTTT.